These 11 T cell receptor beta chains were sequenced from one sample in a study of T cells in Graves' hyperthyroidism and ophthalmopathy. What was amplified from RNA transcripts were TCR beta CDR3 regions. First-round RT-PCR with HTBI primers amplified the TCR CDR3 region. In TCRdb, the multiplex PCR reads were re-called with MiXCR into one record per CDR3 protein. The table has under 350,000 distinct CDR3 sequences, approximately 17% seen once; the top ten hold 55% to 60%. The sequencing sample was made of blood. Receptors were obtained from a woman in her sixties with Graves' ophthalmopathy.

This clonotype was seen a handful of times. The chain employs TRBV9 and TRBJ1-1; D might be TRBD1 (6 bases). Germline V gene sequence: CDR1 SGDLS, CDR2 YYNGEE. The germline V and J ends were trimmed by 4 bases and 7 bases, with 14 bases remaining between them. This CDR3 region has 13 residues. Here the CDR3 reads CASSRETGNEAFF. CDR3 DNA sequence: TGTGCCAGCAGCCGAGAAACAGGGAATGAAGCTTTCTTT.

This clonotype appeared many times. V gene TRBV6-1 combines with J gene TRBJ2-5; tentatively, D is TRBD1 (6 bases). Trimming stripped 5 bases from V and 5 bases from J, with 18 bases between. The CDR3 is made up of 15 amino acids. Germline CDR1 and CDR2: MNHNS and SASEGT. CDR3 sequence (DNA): TGTGCCAGCAGTCGGACTCGGGACACAGGGGAGACCCAGTACTTC. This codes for CASSRTRDTGETQYF.

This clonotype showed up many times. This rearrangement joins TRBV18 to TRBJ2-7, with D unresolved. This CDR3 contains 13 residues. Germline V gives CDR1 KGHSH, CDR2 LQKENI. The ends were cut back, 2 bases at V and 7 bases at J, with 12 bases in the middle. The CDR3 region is CASSPATQGEQYF. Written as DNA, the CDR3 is TGTGCCAGCTCACCAGCGACACAAGGAGAGCAGTACTTC.

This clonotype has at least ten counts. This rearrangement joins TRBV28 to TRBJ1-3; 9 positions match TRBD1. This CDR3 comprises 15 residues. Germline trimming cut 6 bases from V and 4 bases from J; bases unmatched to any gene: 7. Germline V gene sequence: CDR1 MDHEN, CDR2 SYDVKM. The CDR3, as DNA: TGTGCCAGCAGCCCGGGACAGGGTGCGGGAAACACCATATATTTT. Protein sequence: CASSPGQGAGNTIYF.

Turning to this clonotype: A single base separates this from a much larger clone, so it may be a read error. CDR3 protein: CASSPGTMGNEQYF. The DNA for the CDR3 is TGCGCCAGCAGCCCGGGGACTATGGGCAATGAGCAGTACTTC. This chain uses TRBV5-1 with TRBJ2-1; 7 bases are a match to TRBD2. Near its end, the DNA agrees better with TRBJ2-7, so the J call may be wrong. CDR3 length: 14 residues. Germline loops: CDR1 SGHRS, CDR2 YFSETQ.

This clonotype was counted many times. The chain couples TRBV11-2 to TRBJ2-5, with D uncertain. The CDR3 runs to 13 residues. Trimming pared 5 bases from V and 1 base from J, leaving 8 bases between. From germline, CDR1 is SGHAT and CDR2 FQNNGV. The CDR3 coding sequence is TGTGCCAGCAGCCGGAGTCTCCAAGAGACCCAGTACTTC. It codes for CASSRSLQETQYF.

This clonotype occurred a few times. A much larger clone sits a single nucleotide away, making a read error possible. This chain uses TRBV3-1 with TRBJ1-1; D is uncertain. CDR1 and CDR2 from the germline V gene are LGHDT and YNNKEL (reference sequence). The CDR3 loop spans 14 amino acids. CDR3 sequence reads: CANSQGFGDTEAFF. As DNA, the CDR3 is TGTGCCAACAGCCAAGGTTTCGGGGACACTGAAGCTTTCTTT.

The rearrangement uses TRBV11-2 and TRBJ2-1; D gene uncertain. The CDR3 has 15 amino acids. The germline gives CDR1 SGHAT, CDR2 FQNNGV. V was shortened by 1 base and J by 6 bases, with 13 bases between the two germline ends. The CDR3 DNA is TGTGCCAGCAGCTTAGCCTGGGGTAGAGGCAATGAGCAGTTCTTC. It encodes CASSLAWGRGNEQFF. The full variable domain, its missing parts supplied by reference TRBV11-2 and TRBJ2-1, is EAGVAQSPRYKIIEKRQSVAFWCNPISGHATLYWYQQILGQGPKLLIQFQNNGVVDDSQLPKDRFSAERLKGVDSTLKIQPAKLEDSAVYLCASSLAWGRGNEQFFGPGTRLTVL.

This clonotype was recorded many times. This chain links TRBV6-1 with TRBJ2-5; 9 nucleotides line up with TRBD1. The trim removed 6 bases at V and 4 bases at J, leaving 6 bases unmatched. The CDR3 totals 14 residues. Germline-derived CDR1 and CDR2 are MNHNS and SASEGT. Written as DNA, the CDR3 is TGTGCCAGCAGCCCGGGACAGGGAGGAGAGACCCAGTACTTC. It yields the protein CASSPGQGGETQYF.

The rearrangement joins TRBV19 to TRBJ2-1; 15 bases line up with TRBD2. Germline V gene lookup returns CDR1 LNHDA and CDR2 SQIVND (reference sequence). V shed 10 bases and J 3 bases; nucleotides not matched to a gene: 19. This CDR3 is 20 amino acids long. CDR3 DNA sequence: TGTGCCACCCATCCGGGACTAGCGGGAGGCAGCAAGGGAAGCTACAATGAGCAGTTCTTC. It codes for CATHPGLAGGSKGSYNEQFF.

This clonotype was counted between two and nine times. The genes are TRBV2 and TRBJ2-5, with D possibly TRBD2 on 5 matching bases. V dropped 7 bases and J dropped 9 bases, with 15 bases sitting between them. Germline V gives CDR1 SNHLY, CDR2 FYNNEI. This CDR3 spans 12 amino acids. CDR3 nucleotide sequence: TGTGCCAGCAATACCGACTACCCGGCCCAGTACTTC. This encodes CASNTDYPAQYF.